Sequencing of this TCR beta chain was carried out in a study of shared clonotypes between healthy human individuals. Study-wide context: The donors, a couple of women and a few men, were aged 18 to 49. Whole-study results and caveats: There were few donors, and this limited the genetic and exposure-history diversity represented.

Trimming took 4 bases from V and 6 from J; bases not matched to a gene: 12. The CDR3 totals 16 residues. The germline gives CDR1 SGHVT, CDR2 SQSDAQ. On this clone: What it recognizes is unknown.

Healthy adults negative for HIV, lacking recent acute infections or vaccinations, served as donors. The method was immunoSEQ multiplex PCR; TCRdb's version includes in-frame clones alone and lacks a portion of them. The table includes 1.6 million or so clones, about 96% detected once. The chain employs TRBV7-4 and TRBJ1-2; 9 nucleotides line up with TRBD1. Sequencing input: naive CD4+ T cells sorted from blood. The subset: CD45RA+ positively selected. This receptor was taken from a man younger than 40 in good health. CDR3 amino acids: CASSSHRDRAFHGYTF. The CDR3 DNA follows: TGTGCCAGCAGCTCACACCGGGACAGGGCTTTTCATGGCTACACCTTC.